The 5 T cell receptor beta chains in this list originate from one sample, sequenced in a study of radiation and T cells in renal cell carcinoma (dated by TCRdb to about 2020). Taken with the paper, the label for time point translates to: blood 2 weeks post-SBRT. Per the publication, the treatment or condition label means: 15 Gy SBRT to primary tumor, nephrectomy 4 weeks later. The library was obtained by the immunoSEQ multiplex PCR assay. Here the immuneACCESS table is served through TCRdb, limited to in-frame sequences with V and J called. Missing clones are a known gap in these copies; in checked studies unresolved V genes cover under half, and the rest lacks a known reason. The sample table shows 150,000 to 190,000 clones, and about nine tenths are seen once. 10% to 15% of the sample comes from the top ten. Material: blood, obtained from a patient whose treatment included radiotherapy and nephrectomy. Every receptor here comes from a woman between 50 and 59 years old with renal cell carcinoma.

The chain combines TRBV7-9 with TRBJ1-1, with 7 bases identical to TRBD1. CDR3 length: 15 residues. V lost 5 bases to trimming and J lost 0 bases; unmatched junction nucleotides: 6. CDR1 and CDR2 (germline): SEHNR, FQNEAQ (reference sequence). This chain's CDR3 is CASSLTGSVNTEAFF. CDR3 sequence (DNA): TGTGCCAGCAGCCTGACAGGGAGTGTGAACACTGAAGCTTTCTTT.

The V and J genes are TRBV2 and TRBJ1-6; D gene unclear. CDR1 and CDR2 from the germline V gene are SNHLY and FYNNEI. The CDR3 runs 16 residues. V gave up 7 bases and J gave up 0 bases, with 13 bases separating them. The CDR3 DNA reads as TGTGCCAGCAAAATTCCGGGATCCTCCTATAATTCACCCCTCCACTTT. The encoded protein is CASKIPGSSYNSPLHF.

This chain uses TRBV7-9 with TRBJ2-1; TRBD2 aligns across 8 bases. CDR1 and CDR2 from the germline V gene are SEHNR and FQNEAQ (reference sequence). Unmatched junction bases numbered 5, after V lost 2 bases and J lost 2 bases. CDR3 length: 16 residues. CDR3 nucleotide sequence: TGTGCCAGCAGCTTACGCGGGGGGCAGACCTACAATGAGCAGTTCTTC. It specifies CASSLRGGQTYNEQFF.

The chain is built from TRBV7-3 and TRBJ2-1; the match to TRBD1 covers 11 bases. The CDR3 loop spans 16 amino acids. V lost 1 base and J lost 7; bases outside the gene matches: 6. The V gene's germline CDR1 is SGHTA and CDR2 FQGTGA. The CDR3 loop is CASSLMGGQGANEQFF. The CDR3 DNA reads TGTGCCAGCAGCTTAATGGGCGGACAGGGGGCGAATGAGCAGTTCTTC.

The chain is built from TRBV6-1 and TRBJ2-3; 8 bases fit TRBD2. Losses at the gene ends were 3 bases for V and 4 bases for J; bases not matched to a gene: 3. This CDR3 is 14 amino acids long. Germline V gene sequence: CDR1 MNHNS, CDR2 SASEGT. CDR3 coding DNA: TGTGCCAGCAGTGACGCGGGGGGTGCAGATACGCAGTATTTT. Translation gives CASSDAGGADTQYF.